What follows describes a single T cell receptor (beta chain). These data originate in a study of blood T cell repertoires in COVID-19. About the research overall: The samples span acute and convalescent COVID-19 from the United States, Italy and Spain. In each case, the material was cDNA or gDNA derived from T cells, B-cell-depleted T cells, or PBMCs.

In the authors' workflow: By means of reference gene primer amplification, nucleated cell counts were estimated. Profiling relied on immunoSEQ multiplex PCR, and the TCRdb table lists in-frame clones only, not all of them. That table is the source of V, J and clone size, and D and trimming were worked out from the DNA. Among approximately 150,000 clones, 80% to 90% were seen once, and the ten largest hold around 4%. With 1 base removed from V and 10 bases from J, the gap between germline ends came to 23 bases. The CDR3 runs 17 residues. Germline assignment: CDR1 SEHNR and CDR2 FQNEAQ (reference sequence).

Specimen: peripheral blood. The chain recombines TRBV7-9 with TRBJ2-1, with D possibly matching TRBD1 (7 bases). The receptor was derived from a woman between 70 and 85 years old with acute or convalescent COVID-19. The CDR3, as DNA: TGTGCCAGCAGCTTAGGGGGCGGGACAGTTACGCCCGGGGAGCAGTTCTTC. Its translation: CASSLGGGTVTPGEQFF.